This T cell receptor beta chain was observed in a study of blood T cell repertoires in COVID-19. The germline V gene encodes CDR1 SGDLS and CDR2 YYNGEE. The CDR3 runs to 16 residues. V dropped 0 bases and J dropped 2; count of bases not matched to a gene: 2. TCRdb's table, derived via immunoSEQ multiplex PCR, lists solely in-frame clones and lacks some. The table lists about 260,000 clones, about 91% of them singletons. The TCR sequence derives from a person aged 18 to 30 with COVID-19, enrolled during active disease. The rearrangement joins TRBV9 to TRBJ2-5, with TRBD2 matching 12 bases. Sample: peripheral blood. CDR3 in DNA: TGTGCCAGCAGCGTAGGAGGACTAGCGGGGCAAGAGACCCAGTACTTC. It is translated as CASSVGGLAGQETQYF.